Below are 3 T cell receptor beta chains sequenced from a single sample in a study of blood T cell repertoires in COVID-19. The method was immunoSEQ multiplex PCR; TCRdb's version includes in-frame clones alone and lacks a portion of them. The sample records 250,000 to 300,000 clones, around nine tenths being singletons. Sequencing was performed on peripheral blood. The source of these receptors is a woman aged 25 to 39 with COVID-19, enrolled during active disease.

This chain links TRBV9 with TRBJ1-3, with 8 bases that match TRBD1. V lost 3 bases and J lost 4; bases outside the gene matches: 6. Germline V gene data show CDR1 as SGDLS and CDR2 as YYNGEE. The CDR3 sequence is 15 residues long. CDR3 in amino acids: CASSDPRGPGNTIYF. The CDR3 DNA reads TGTGCCAGCAGCGACCCCAGGGGGCCCGGAAACACCATATATTTT.

The chain combines TRBV5-1 with TRBJ2-5; a weak D match, TRBD2 (6 bases). V was trimmed by 4 bases and J by 5 bases, leaving 21 bases between them. Per the germline V gene, CDR1 is SGHRS and CDR2 is YFSETQ. The CDR3 extends over 16 amino acids. As DNA, the CDR3 is TGCGCCAGCAGCCCATACAGGTTAGAGGGACTTGAGACCCAGTACTTC. It is translated as CASSPYRLEGLETQYF.

J is TRBJ1-2 and V is TRBV28, with D tentatively TRBD1 (6 bases). Per germline, CDR1 MDHEN and CDR2 SYDVKM. The CDR3 loop spans 14 amino acids. Trimming removed 6 bases at V and 0 bases at J, with 11 bases between. The CDR3 sequence: CASSQGNSNYGYTF. In DNA, the CDR3 is TGTGCCAGCAGCCAGGGGAACTCTAACTATGGCTACACCTTC.